This T cell receptor (beta chain) originates from a study of shared clonotypes between healthy human individuals. Donors comprised only Caucasian adults living in Nashville, Tennessee. TCRdb's table, derived via immunoSEQ multiplex PCR, lists solely in-frame clones and lacks some. Found here are approximately 400,000 clones, approximately 97% of them singletons; the top ten hold about 0.34%. General study points: Collection of samples was limited to blood; tissue repertoires likely differ. Against clonotypes common to all four donors, non-shared ones had lower generation probabilities.

Concerning this clone: Antigen unknown.

Trimming removed 10 bases from V and 0 bases from J, with 19 bases in between. This CDR3 contains 16 residues. CDR1 and CDR2 from the germline V gene are SNHLY and FYNNEI. The sequence was obtained from a man aged 25 to 45 in good health. Input material: memory CD8+ T cells sorted from blood. Subset specified: CD45RO+ cells pooled with CCR7-negative TemRA cells. J is TRBJ1-3 and V is TRBV2; D might be TRBD1 (5 bases). The CDR3 DNA is TGTGCCATCGTGGTTCGGGGCCGCCTCTCTGGAAACACCATATATTTT. Its protein product is CAIVVRGRLSGNTIYF.